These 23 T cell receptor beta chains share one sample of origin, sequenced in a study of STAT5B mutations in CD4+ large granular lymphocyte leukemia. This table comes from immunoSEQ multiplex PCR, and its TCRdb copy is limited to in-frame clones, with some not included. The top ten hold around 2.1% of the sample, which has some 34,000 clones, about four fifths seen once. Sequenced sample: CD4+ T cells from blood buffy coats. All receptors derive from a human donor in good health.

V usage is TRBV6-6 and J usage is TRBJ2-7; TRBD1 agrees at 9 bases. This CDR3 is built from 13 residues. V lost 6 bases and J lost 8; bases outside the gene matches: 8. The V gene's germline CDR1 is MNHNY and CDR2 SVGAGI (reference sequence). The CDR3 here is CASRGQGFIQQYF. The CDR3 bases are TGTGCCAGCAGGGGACAGGGTTTCATCCAGCAGTACTTC.

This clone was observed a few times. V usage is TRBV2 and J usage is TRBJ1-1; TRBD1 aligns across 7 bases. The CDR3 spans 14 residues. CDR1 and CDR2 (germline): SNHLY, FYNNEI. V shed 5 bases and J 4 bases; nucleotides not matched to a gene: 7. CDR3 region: CASSRDRAGTEAFF. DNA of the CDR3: TGTGCCAGCAGTAGAGACAGGGCCGGCACTGAAGCTTTCTTT.

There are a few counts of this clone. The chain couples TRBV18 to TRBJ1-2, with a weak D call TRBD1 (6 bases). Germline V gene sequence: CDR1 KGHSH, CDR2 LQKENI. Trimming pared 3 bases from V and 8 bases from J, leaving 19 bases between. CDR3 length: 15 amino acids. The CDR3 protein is CASSPPVPAGDGYTF. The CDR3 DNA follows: TGTGCCAGCTCACCGCCGGTTCCGGCAGGGGACGGCTACACCTTC.

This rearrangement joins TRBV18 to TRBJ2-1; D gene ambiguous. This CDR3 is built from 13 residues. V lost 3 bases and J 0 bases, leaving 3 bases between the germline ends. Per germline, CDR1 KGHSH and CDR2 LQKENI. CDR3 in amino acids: CASSPRSYNEQFF. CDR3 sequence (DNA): TGTGCCAGCTCACCCCGCTCCTACAATGAGCAGTTCTTC. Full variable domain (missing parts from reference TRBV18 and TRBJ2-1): NAGVMQNPRHLVRRRGQEARLRCSPMKGHSHVYWYRQLPEEGLKFMVYLQKENIIDESGMPKERFSAEFPKEGPSILRIQQVVRGDSAAYFCASSPRSYNEQFFGPGTRLTVL.

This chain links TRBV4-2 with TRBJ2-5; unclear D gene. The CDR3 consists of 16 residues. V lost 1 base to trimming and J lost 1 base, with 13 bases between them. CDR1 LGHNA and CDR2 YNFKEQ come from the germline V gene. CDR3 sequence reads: CASSQGAAGPQETQYF. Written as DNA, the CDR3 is TGTGCCAGCAGCCAAGGGGCGGCTGGCCCCCAAGAGACCCAGTACTTC.

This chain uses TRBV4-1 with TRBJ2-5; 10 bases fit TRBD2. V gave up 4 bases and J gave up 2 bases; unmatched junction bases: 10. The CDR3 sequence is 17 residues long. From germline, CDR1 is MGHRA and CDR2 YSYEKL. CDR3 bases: TGCGCCAGCAGCCCCACACTCCGGACTAGCGGACAAGAGACCCAGTACTTC. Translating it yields CASSPTLRTSGQETQYF.

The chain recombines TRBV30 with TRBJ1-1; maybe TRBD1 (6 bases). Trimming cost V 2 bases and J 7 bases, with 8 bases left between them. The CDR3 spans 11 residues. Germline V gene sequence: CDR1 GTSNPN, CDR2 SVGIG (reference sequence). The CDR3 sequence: CAWSTGLEAFF. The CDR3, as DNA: TGTGCCTGGAGTACAGGGCTTGAAGCTTTCTTT.

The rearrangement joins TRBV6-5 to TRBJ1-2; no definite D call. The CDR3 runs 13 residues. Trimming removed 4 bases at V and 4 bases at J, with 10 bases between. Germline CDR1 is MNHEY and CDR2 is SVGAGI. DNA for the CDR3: TGTGCCAGCAGTTGGCCGGGCAGCTATGGCTACACCTTC. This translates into CASSWPGSYGYTF.

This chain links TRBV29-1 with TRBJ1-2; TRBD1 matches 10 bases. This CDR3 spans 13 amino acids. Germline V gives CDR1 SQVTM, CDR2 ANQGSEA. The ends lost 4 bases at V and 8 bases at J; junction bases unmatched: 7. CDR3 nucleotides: TGCAGCGTTGGCGAGACAGGGGGCCGGGGCTACACCTTC. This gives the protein CSVGETGGRGYTF.

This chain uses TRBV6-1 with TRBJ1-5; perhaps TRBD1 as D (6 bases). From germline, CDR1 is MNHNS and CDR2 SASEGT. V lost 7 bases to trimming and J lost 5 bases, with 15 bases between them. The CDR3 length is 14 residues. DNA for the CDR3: TGTGCCAGCAATCCTCAGGGGTGGTATCAGCCCCAGCATTTT. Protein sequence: CASNPQGWYQPQHF.

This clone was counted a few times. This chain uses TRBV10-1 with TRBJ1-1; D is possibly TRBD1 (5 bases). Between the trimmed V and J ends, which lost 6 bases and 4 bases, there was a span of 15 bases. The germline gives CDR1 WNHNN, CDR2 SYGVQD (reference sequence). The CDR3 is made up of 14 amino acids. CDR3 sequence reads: CASSSSGGATEAFF. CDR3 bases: TGCGCCAGCAGCTCGAGCGGAGGGGCCACTGAAGCTTTCTTT.

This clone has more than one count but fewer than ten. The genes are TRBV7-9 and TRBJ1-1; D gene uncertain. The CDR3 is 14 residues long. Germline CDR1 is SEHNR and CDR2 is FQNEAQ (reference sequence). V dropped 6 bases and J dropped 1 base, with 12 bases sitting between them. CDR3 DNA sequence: TGTGCCAGCAGGCGACTTTGGGGGAACACTGAAGCTTTCTTT. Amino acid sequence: CASRRLWGNTEAFF. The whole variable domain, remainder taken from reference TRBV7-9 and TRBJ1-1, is DTGVSQNPRHKITKRGQNVTFRCDPISEHNRLYWYRQTLGQGPEFLTYFQNEAQLEKSRLLSDRFSAERPKGSFSTLEIQRTEQGDSAMYLCASRRLWGNTEAFFGQGTRLTVV.

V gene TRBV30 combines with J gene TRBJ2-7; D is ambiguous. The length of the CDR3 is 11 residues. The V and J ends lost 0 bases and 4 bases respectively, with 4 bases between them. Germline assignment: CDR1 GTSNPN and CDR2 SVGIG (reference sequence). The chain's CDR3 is CAWSVGYEQYF. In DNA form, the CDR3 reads TGTGCCTGGAGTGTCGGGTACGAGCAGTACTTC.

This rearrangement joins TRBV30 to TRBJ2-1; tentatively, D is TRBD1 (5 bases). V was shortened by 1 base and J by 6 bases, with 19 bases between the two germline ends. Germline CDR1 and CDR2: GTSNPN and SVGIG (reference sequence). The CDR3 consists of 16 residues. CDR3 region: CAWSGGRALGGNEQFF. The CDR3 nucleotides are TGTGCCTGGAGTGGCGGCAGGGCCCTGGGTGGCAATGAGCAGTTCTTC.

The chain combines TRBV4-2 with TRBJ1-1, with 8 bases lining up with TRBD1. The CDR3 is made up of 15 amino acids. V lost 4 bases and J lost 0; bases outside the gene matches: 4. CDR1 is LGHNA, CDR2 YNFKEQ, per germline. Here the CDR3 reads CASSPRQGMNTEAFF. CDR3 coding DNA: TGTGCCAGCAGCCCCCGACAGGGGATGAACACTGAAGCTTTCTTT.

CDR3 region: CASSPGTGRPMNTEAFF. CDR3 nucleotide sequence: TGTGCCAGCAGCCCTGGGACAGGGAGACCCATGAACACTGAAGCTTTCTTT. The rearrangement uses TRBV5-4 and TRBJ1-1, with 9 bases that match TRBD1. The V gene's germline CDR1 is SGHNT and CDR2 YYREEE (reference sequence). After removal of 4 bases from V and 0 bases from J, the junction contained 10 bases not matched to a gene. The CDR3 has 17 amino acids. The full variable domain, with the rest looked up from reference TRBV5-4 and TRBJ1-1, is ETGVTQSPTHLIKTRGQQVTLRCSSQSGHNTVSWYQQALGQGPQFIFQYYREEENGRGNFPPRFSGLQFPNYSSELNVNALELDDSALYLCASSPGTGRPMNTEAFFGQGTRLTVV.

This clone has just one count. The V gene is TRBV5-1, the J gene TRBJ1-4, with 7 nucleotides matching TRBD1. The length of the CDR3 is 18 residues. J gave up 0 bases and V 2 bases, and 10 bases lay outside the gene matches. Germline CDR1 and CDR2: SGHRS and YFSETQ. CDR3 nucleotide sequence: TGCGCCAGCAGCTTTTCCCCACCCAGGGGGGCAACTAATGAAAAACTGTTTTTT. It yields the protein CASSFSPPRGATNEKLFF.

DNA of the CDR3: TGTGCCTGGAGTGGTGGCAGGGAGGGCACCGGGGAGCTGTTTTTT. Translating it yields CAWSGGREGTGELFF. The chain recombines TRBV30 with TRBJ2-2; 7 positions match TRBD2. This CDR3 is 15 amino acids long. The junction had 6 bases not matched to a gene; V was cut back by 1 base and J by 4 bases. Looked up from germline, CDR1 is GTSNPN and CDR2 is SVGIG (reference sequence).

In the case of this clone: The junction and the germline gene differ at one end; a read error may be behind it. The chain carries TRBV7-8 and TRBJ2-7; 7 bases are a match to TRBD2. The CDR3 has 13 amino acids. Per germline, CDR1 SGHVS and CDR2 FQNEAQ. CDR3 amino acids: CASSAPRGDSLSF. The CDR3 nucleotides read TGTGCCAGCAGCGCCCCCCGGGGGGACTCTCTTTCCTTC. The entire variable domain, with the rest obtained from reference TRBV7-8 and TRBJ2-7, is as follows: GAGVSQSPRYKVAKRGQDVALRCDPISGHVSLFWYQQALGQGPEFLTYFQNEAQLDKSGLPSDRFFAERPEGSVSTLKIQRTQQEDSAVYLCASSAPRGDSLSFGPGTRLTVT.

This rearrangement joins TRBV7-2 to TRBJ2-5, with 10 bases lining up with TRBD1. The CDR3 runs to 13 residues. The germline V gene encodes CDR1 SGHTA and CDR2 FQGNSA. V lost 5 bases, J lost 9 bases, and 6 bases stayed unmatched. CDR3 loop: CASSRGQGGAQYF. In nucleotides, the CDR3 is TGTGCCAGCAGCCGCGGACAGGGGGGAGCCCAGTACTTC.

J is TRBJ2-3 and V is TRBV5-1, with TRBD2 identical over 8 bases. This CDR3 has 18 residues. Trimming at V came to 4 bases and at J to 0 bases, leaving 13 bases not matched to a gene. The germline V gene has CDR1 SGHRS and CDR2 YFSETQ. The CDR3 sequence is CASSPNSRLALSTDTQYF. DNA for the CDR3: TGCGCCAGCAGCCCGAATTCACGACTAGCGCTTAGCACAGATACGCAGTATTTT.

The CDR3 loop reads CASSQGLALDTQYF. In DNA, the CDR3 is TGTGCCAGCAGTCAGGGACTAGCGCTGGATACGCAGTATTTT. V gene TRBV6-5 combines with J gene TRBJ2-3, with 10 bases that match TRBD2. CDR1 and CDR2 from the germline V gene are MNHEY and SVGAGI. This CDR3 spans 14 amino acids. After removal of 5 bases from V and 6 bases from J, the junction contained 5 bases not matched to a gene.

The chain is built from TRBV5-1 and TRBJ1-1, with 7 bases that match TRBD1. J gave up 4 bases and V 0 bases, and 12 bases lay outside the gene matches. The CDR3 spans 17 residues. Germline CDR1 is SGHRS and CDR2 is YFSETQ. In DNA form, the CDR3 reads TGCGCCAGCAGCTTGGCCCGACAGGGCCTCGGGAGCACTGAAGCTTTCTTT. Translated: CASSLARQGLGSTEAFF. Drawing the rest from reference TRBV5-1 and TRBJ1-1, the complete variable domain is KAGVTQTPRYLIKTRGQQVTLSCSPISGHRSVSWYQQTPGQGLQFLFEYFSETQRNKGNFPGRFSGRQFSNSRSEMNVSTLELGDSALYLCASSLARQGLGSTEAFFGQGTRLTVV.